The entry below describes one T cell receptor beta chain. The antigen is not known. PCR was performed using 60 Vbeta and 13 Jbeta primers. Repertoires were generated with immunoSEQ multiplex PCR, while TCRdb's copy carries only in-frame clones and drops some. The data hold about 190,000 clones, with around 80% observed a single time. These data originate in a study of cytomegalovirus exposure and HLA in healthy donors. Notes on the study in general: Follow-up analysis seemed to connect common viral pathogens with several of the most significant clusters identified. Rarity marked most TCR sequences, yet some public TCRs occurred in many donors. TCR beta chains numbering some 150 were designated cytomegalovirus-associated.

In germline, CDR1 is LGHNA, CDR2 YSLEER. The V segment lost 0 bases and the J segment 3 bases; nucleotides outside the gene matches: 9. The CDR3 is 18 residues long. The genes are TRBV4-3 and TRBJ1-3, with 9 bases aligning to TRBD1. The sequence derives from a boy between 2 and 15 years old in good health and CMV-seronegative. The specimen was PBMCs. CDR3 DNA: TGCGCCAGCAGCCAAGAAGGGGGACAGGGAAGGAGTGGAAACACCATATATTTT. Amino acids: CASSQEGGQGRSGNTIYF.